The T cell receptor (beta chain) described here comes from a study of CD8 T cells in ankylosing spondylitis. This clonotype was counted many times. The CDR3 is made up of 12 amino acids. Germline CDR1 is SQVTM and CDR2 is ANQGSEA. Trimming stripped 1 base from V and 6 bases from J, with 10 bases between. TCRdb reprocessed the 5' RACE reads via MiXCR and lists one record per CDR3 protein. The repertoire holds 150,000 to 200,000 distinct CDR3 sequences, with roughly 10% as singletons. This receptor was obtained from a male donor with ankylosing spondylitis or in good health (not recorded which). Sequences were obtained from blood, either unsorted or a sorted T cell fraction (not recorded which). This chain joins TRBV29-1 and TRBJ2-7, with D unclear. CDR3 sequence (DNA): TGCAGCGTTGAAGTCCCGCCCGGCGAGCAGTACTTC. This gives the protein CSVEVPPGEQYF.